The present T cell receptor (beta chain) was sequenced within a study of T cells after yellow fever vaccination. Background on the study: In the case of low-cell-number fractions, SMART-Seq v4 Ultra Low Input was used for preparation.

By 5'RACE template switching, TCR cDNA was produced, with a universal primer site and UMIs added in the process. Each CDR3 protein is one row after TCRdb ran MiXCR on the 5' RACE reads. The sample lists hundreds of thousands of distinct CDR3 sequences, over 9% seen once, with about 16% in the top ten. The TCR sequence derives from a man aged 30 to 45 who received the YFV17D yellow fever vaccine. Sequencing used PBMCs, obtained on the day of the yellow fever booster vaccination.

CDR3 protein: CASMRGGKGNEQFF. As DNA, the CDR3 is TGTGCCAGCATGCGAGGGGGGAAGGGGAATGAGCAGTTCTTC. The V and J genes are TRBV7-2 and TRBJ2-1; possibly TRBD1 or TRBD2 for D (6 bases each). Germline-derived CDR1 and CDR2 are SGHTA and FQGNSA. Trimming removed 7 bases at V and 7 bases at J, with 17 bases between. The CDR3 length is 14 residues.